What follows is one T cell receptor (beta chain) and its context. Its matching antigen is unknown. Just one base apart from a much larger clone, this may be a read error. This specimen comes from a study of regulatory T cells in long-lasting Graves disease. General study points: Graves' patients with persistent disease showed TCR diversity lower than patients newly diagnosed. Those with persistent disease had in common more public clonotypes (2,741) than new patients (roughly 1,000).

Arm-PCR of CDR3 regions and iRepertoire HTBI primers were the basis on which TCR beta libraries were built. As processed by the authors: Identified across the samples were approximately 60 TRBV segments and roughly 14 TRBJ segments. One entry per CDR3 protein, called by TCRdb with MiXCR from the multiplex PCR reads. None of the V and J calls come from the authors' own analysis; TCRdb made them. The data contain around 420,000 distinct CDR3 sequences, 14% to 15% of them singletons. CDR3 length: 14 amino acids. Deletions cut 4 bases from V and 1 base from J, with 13 bases between. Germline CDR1 reads SQVTM; CDR2 reads ANQGSEA. As to time point: newly diagnosed GD, antithyroid drugs for less than 3 months. PBMC RNA was the source of the TCR library. A further study also used this sample, focusing on T cells in Graves' hyperthyroidism and ophthalmopathy. This second report adds: No ophthalmopathy progression within 18 months constituted stable Graves' hyperthyroidism.

This clonotype was obtained from a woman in her 40s with Graves disease. The chain carries TRBV29-1 and TRBJ1-2, with D hard to call. The specimen comprised peripheral blood mononuclear cells (PBMCs), sampled at new diagnosis, from a patient treated with antithyroid drugs. The DNA of the CDR3 is TGCAGCGTTGTGGTTGCCGGCAGTAACTATGGCTACACCTTC. This gives the protein CSVVVAGSNYGYTF.